The 6 T cell receptor beta chains below all came from one sample that was sequenced in a study of breast tumors, draining lymph nodes, adjacent tissues. Axillary draining lymph nodes of breast cancer patients supplied the node samples. TCRdb used MiXCR to reprocess the multiplex PCR reads, holding one entry per CDR3 protein. The repertoire holds approximately 140,000 distinct CDR3 sequences, approximately 32% seen once, with less than 2.5% in the top ten. Input material: axillary lymph node tissue. These receptor sequences come from a female donor with breast cancer. Some clones in this sample may be carry-over from other donors' samples.

This sequence joins TRBV4-2 and TRBJ1-4; a weak D match, TRBD1 (6 bases). Germline V gives CDR1 LGHNA, CDR2 YNFKEQ. The V and J ends lost 0 bases and 8 bases respectively, with 25 bases between them. The CDR3 contains 19 residues. CDR3 in amino acids: CASSQERTSGGAVAEKLFF. The DNA of the CDR3 is TGTGCCAGCAGCCAAGAGCGGACTAGCGGGGGGGCCGTGGCAGAAAAACTGTTTTTT.

The chain carries TRBV20-1 and TRBJ1-4, with a weak D call TRBD1 (6 bases). The CDR3 runs 13 residues. Germline-derived CDR1 and CDR2 are DFQATT and SNEGSKA (reference sequence). V dropped 4 bases and J dropped 10 bases, with 16 bases sitting between them. CDR3 nucleotides: TGCAGTGCTATAGAGACAGGCGGGGGAAAACTGTTTTTT. Its protein product is CSAIETGGGKLFF.

Details on this clonotype: Germline is not matched at one junction end, which may reflect a read error. The V gene is TRBV10-2, the J gene TRBJ1-6, with D tentatively TRBD1 (6 bases). Germline V gives CDR1 WSHSY, CDR2 SAAADI. This CDR3 contains 15 residues. The DNA for the CDR3 is TGCGCCTGCAGTGAGTCCCAGGGGTATGATTCACCCCTCCACTTT. It yields the protein CACSESQGYDSPLHF.

In this sample, this clonotype turned up many times. This chain connects TRBV7-8 to TRBJ2-1, with D possibly being TRBD1 (6 bases). Per the germline V gene, CDR1 is SGHVS and CDR2 is FQNEAQ. The ends were cut back, 1 base at V and 3 bases at J, with 10 bases in the middle. The CDR3 consists of 15 residues. The CDR3 loop reads CASSLDPGDYNEQFF. The CDR3 nucleotides read TGTGCCAGCAGCTTAGATCCAGGGGACTACAATGAGCAGTTCTTC.

V and J are TRBV12-5 and TRBJ2-5; no definite D call. Germline assignment: CDR1 LGHNT and CDR2 FRNRAP. Trimming pared 2 bases from V and 1 base from J, leaving 11 bases between. The CDR3 has 15 amino acids. CDR3 DNA: TGTGCTAGTGGTTTGAGTGGTCAGCTCCAAGAGACCCAGTACTTC. The encoded protein is CASGLSGQLQETQYF. Together with reference TRBV12-5 and TRBJ2-5, the CDR3 gives the full variable domain: DARVTQTPRHKVTEMGQEVTMRCQPILGHNTVFWYRQTMMQGLELLAYFRNRAPLDDSGMPKDRFSAEMPDATLATLKIQPSEPRDSAVYFCASGLSGQLQETQYFGPGTRLLVL.

The chain joins TRBV10-3 to TRBJ1-6, with D possibly TRBD1 on 6 matching bases. Trimming cost V 6 bases and J 3 bases, with 21 bases left between them. This CDR3 is built from 18 residues. Germline values: CDR1 ENHRY, CDR2 SYGVKD. In DNA form, the CDR3 reads TGTGCCATCAGATCTGAACAGGGTGGAACCGACTATAATTCACCCCTCCACTTT. This codes for CAIRSEQGGTDYNSPLHF.